The rows below give T cell receptor beta chains drawn from one sample of a study of vaccination and CD4 T cells after COVID-19. Each CDR3 protein is one row after TCRdb ran MiXCR on the PCR reads. Among about 6,100 distinct CDR3 sequences listed, 40% to 55% were seen once. For these receptors, no antigen is known. Sequencing was done on a sample of CD4+ T cells from blood, cultured in vitro. Source of these receptors: a human donor in good health. CDR3s include the opening cysteine and the closing phenylalanine or tryptophan. Fields, in order: CDR3 length, V gene, J gene, clone size, D gene, CDR3 protein, CDR3 DNA. The D gene is left open where the match is weak. Not all rows give a size; the values are once, few, many and, for expanded clones, a class.

>18|TRBV6-5|TRBJ1-6|NA|TRBD1
CASSYSGLTGQGNSPLHF
TGTGCCAGCAGTTACTCAGGTCTTACGGGACAGGGAAATTCACCCCTCCACTTT
>15|TRBV6-5|TRBJ1-1|NA|NA
CASSYSSGGYTEAFF
TGTGCCAGCAGTTACTCCTCGGGGGGCTACACTGAAGCTTTCTTT
>14|TRBV27|TRBJ1-5|NA|NA
CASSLSQNNQPQHF
TGTGCCAGCAGTTTGTCCCAGAACAATCAGCCCCAGCATTTT
>15|TRBV5-1|TRBJ2-7|NA|TRBD1
CASSSGTGKHYEQYF
TGCGCCAGCAGCTCCGGGACAGGGAAACACTACGAGCAGTACTTC
>15|TRBV6-1|TRBJ1-1|NA|NA
CATQIGAPMNTEAFF
TGTGCCACCCAAATAGGGGCGCCGATGAACACTGAAGCTTTCTTT
>11|TRBV7-2|TRBJ2-1|NA|NA
CASSRLTEQFF
TGTGCCAGCAGCCGACTGACCGAGCAGTTCTTC
>18|TRBV10-2|TRBJ1-1|NA|TRBD1
CASSINPGQGIWNTEAFF
TGCGCCAGCAGTATTAATCCGGGACAGGGGATCTGGAACACTGAAGCTTTCTTT
>13|TRBV6-4|TRBJ2-2|NA|NA
CASSGGETGELFF
TGTGCCAGCAGTGGCGGGGAAACCGGGGAGCTGTTTTTT
>16|TRBV20-1|TRBJ2-6|NA|TRBD1
CSARGTGGAEANVLTF
TGCAGTGCTAGGGGGACAGGGGGCGCAGAGGCCAACGTCCTGACTTTC
>14|TRBV6-1|TRBJ1-2|NA|TRBD1
CASSEAGQGWGYTF
TGTGCCAGCAGTGAAGCAGGACAGGGATGGGGCTACACCTTC
>14|TRBV6-5|TRBJ2-5|few|NA
CASSLGTSRETQYF
TGTGCCAGCAGTTTAGGAACCAGCCGGGAGACCCAGTACTTC
>14|TRBV25-1|TRBJ1-3|NA|NA
CASSDPRGGDTIYF
TGTGCCAGCAGTGATCCCCGGGGTGGAGACACCATATATTTT
>12|TRBV19|TRBJ1-2|NA|NA
CASRREGKGYTF
TGTGCCAGTAGGCGCGAGGGAAAAGGCTACACCTTC
>15|TRBV7-2|TRBJ2-5|NA|NA
CASSRGQGGGETQYF
TGTGCCAGCAGCAGAGGGCAGGGAGGCGGGGAGACCCAGTACTTC
>15|TRBV6-1|TRBJ2-6|NA|TRBD1
CASSPTGAGANVLTF
TGTGCCAGCAGCCCAACAGGGGCTGGGGCCAACGTCCTGACTTTC
>10|TRBV6-1|TRBJ1-2|few|NA
CASSGDGYTF
TGTGCCAGCAGTGGGGATGGCTACACCTTC
>15|TRBV2|TRBJ2-5|NA|TRBD1
CASSVGQGKGETQYF
TGTGCCAGCAGTGTAGGACAGGGGAAGGGGGAGACCCAGTACTTC
>16|TRBV19|TRBJ2-7|NA|NA
CASSIPVRQGGYEQYF
TGTGCCAGTAGTATACCCGTGAGACAGGGAGGTTACGAGCAGTACTTC
>14|TRBV10-1|TRBJ2-3|large|TRBD1
CASRAGGNTDTQYF
TGCGCCAGCAGGGCAGGGGGCAACACAGATACGCAGTATTTT
>13|TRBV7-9|TRBJ1-1|NA|NA
CASSLSGSGEAFF
TGTGCCAGCAGCTTAAGCGGTTCGGGTGAAGCTTTCTTT
>15|TRBV11-2|TRBJ2-5|few|TRBD2
CASSLSSGPQETQYF
TGTGCCAGCAGCCTCTCTAGCGGGCCCCAAGAGACCCAGTACTTC
>15|TRBV15|TRBJ1-2|NA|TRBD1
CATSRGQGESVGYTF
TGTGCCACCAGCAGAGGCCAGGGGGAGTCGGTTGGCTACACCTTC
>12|TRBV7-9|TRBJ1-2|few|NA
CASSSSNYGYTF
TGTGCCAGCAGCTCTAGTAACTATGGCTACACCTTC
>12|TRBV6-2/TRBV6-3|TRBJ1-5|medium-sized|NA
CASSYMDRPQHF
TGTGCCAGCAGTTATATGGACAGGCCCCAGCATTTT
>15|TRBV25-1|TRBJ2-3|NA|NA
CASSEYGSSTDTQYF
TGTGCCAGCAGTGAATATGGGTCTAGCACAGATACGCAGTATTTT
>15|TRBV6-1|TRBJ1-1|NA|NA
CASSDARSGNTEAFF
TGTGCCAGCAGCGACGCACGAAGTGGCAACACTGAAGCTTTCTTT
>14|TRBV20-1|TRBJ1-2|NA|TRBD1
CSASKAGGDYGYTF
TGCAGTGCTAGTAAGGCAGGGGGAGATTATGGCTACACCTTC
>16|TRBV7-6|TRBJ2-3|NA|TRBD1
CASSPETGAPTDTQYF
TGTGCCAGCAGCCCCGAGACAGGGGCCCCCACAGATACGCAGTATTTT
>13|TRBV7-3|TRBJ1-1|NA|NA
CASSYFPNTEAFF
TGTGCCAGCAGCTACTTCCCGAACACTGAAGCTTTCTTT
>16|TRBV29-1|TRBJ1-1|NA|NA
CSVKALGWGADTEAFF
TGCAGCGTTAAAGCGCTCGGGTGGGGTGCGGACACTGAAGCTTTCTTT
>13|TRBV20-1|TRBJ1-2|NA|NA
CSANHGRDYGYTF
TGCAGTGCTAACCACGGGCGGGACTATGGCTACACCTTC
>15|TRBV6-4|TRBJ2-5|NA|TRBD2
CASSRTSGEAETQYF
TGTGCCAGCTCACGGACTAGCGGGGAGGCAGAGACCCAGTACTTC
>14|TRBV2|TRBJ1-2|NA|NA
CASSPIPVDSGYTF
TGTGCCAGCAGTCCAATACCGGTGGATTCTGGCTACACCTTC
>14|TRBV7-2|TRBJ2-1|NA|NA
CASSLGGSGNEQFF
TGTGCCAGCAGCTTAGGGGGGTCGGGCAATGAGCAGTTCTTC
>15|TRBV5-5|TRBJ1-1|NA|NA
CASSFGGGLNTEAFF
TGTGCCAGCAGCTTCGGAGGGGGGCTGAACACTGAAGCTTTCTTT
>15|TRBV5-4|TRBJ1-1|NA|NA
CASSNLRDLNTEAFF
TGTGCCAGCAGCAACCTTCGGGACTTGAACACTGAAGCTTTCTTT
>15|TRBV6-1|TRBJ1-2|few|TRBD1
CASSVFTGDNYGYTF
TGTGCCAGCAGTGTTTTTACAGGGGATAACTATGGCTACACCTTC
>17|TRBV25-1|TRBJ2-2|few|NA
CASSELQDGSIAGELFF
TGTGCCAGCAGTGAACTACAGGACGGATCTATAGCCGGGGAGCTGTTTTTT
>13|TRBV20-1|TRBJ2-5|NA|NA
CSYRAELQETQYF
TGCAGTTATCGCGCGGAGCTACAAGAGACCCAGTACTTC
>13|TRBV27|TRBJ1-1|few|NA
CASSLSGLTEAFF
TGTGCCAGCAGCCTAAGCGGGTTGACTGAAGCTTTCTTT
>15|TRBV7-9|TRBJ2-2|NA|NA
CASSLESAGDGELFF
TGTGCCAGCAGCTTAGAGTCAGCAGGGGACGGGGAGCTGTTTTTT
>15|TRBV5-1|TRBJ2-1|NA|NA
CASSLAGAQFNEQFF
TGCGCCAGCAGCTTGGCGGGGGCTCAATTTAATGAGCAGTTCTTC
>14|TRBV6-1|TRBJ1-5|NA|NA
CASSGNRRNQPQHF
TGTGCCAGCAGTGGCAACAGGAGGAATCAGCCCCAGCATTTT
>15|TRBV7-3|TRBJ1-2|NA|TRBD1
CASSPGQGEYYGYTF
TGTGCCAGCAGCCCGGGACAGGGGGAATACTATGGCTACACCTTC
>15|TRBV7-7|TRBJ1-1|NA|NA
CASSPFVGGDTEAFF
TGTGCCAGCAGCCCTTTTGTAGGCGGTGACACTGAAGCTTTCTTT
>14|TRBV20-1|TRBJ1-2|NA|TRBD1
CSAMTYRTGYGYTF
TGCAGTGCTATGACTTATAGGACAGGGTATGGCTACACCTTC
>13|TRBV19|TRBJ1-4|few|NA
CASSITGREKLFF
TGTGCCAGTAGTATAACAGGGCGGGAAAAACTGTTTTTT
>15|TRBV20-1|TRBJ2-2|NA|TRBD2
CSARLAGANTGELFF
TGCAGTGCTCGCCTAGCGGGGGCTAACACCGGGGAGCTGTTTTTT
>13|TRBV7-3|TRBJ2-5|NA|NA
CASSLKGQETQYF
TGTGCCAGCAGCTTAAAAGGGCAAGAGACCCAGTACTTC
>15|TRBV7-9|TRBJ2-2|NA|NA
CASSLTTGTTGELFF
TGTGCCAGCAGCCTGACGACAGGAACCACCGGGGAGCTGTTTTTT
>12|TRBV30|TRBJ2-1|NA|NA
CAWSGGYNEQFF
TGTGCCTGGAGTGGCGGATACAATGAGCAGTTCTTC
>14|TRBV11-2|TRBJ1-6|NA|NA
CASSPGQHNSPLHF
TGTGCCAGCAGCCCTGGACAGCATAATTCACCCCTCCACTTT
>13|TRBV12-3/TRBV12-4|TRBJ1-2|NA|NA
CASSLAGRGGYTF
TGTGCCAGCAGCTTGGCCGGCCGAGGGGGCTACACCTTC
>15|TRBV27|TRBJ1-5|few|NA
CASSFVATLNQPQHF
TGTGCCAGCAGTTTCGTGGCCACTCTTAATCAGCCCCAGCATTTT